This T cell receptor beta chain was sequenced in a study of blood T cell repertoires in COVID-19. Study information: COVID-19 samples, acute and convalescent, were from the United States, Italy and Spain. The cDNA or gDNA used as material had been derived from T cells, B-cell-depleted T cells, or PBMCs.

CDR3 length: 15 amino acids. With 1 base removed from V and 2 bases from J, the gap between germline ends came to 12 bases. Germline loops: CDR1 SGHDT, CDR2 YYEEEE. In the study's own analysis: Reference gene primer amplification gave nucleated cell count estimates. The assay was immunoSEQ multiplex PCR, and TCRdb's table has in-frame clones only and misses some. V and J calls and clone size are given by that table; D and trimming were obtained from the DNA. There are some 350,000 clones in the sample; about 90% occur only once, and less than 3.5% lies in the top ten. The J gene is TRBJ1-2, the V gene TRBV5-6; maybe TRBD1 (5 bases). The sample taken for sequencing was peripheral blood. The sequence came from a woman aged 18-29 years who had recovered from COVID-19. The DNA of the CDR3 is TGTGCCAGCAGCTTGTCCCTCAGGGAAAACTATGGCTACACCTTC. It is translated as CASSLSLRENYGYTF.